The present TCR beta chain was sequenced within a study of blood T cell repertoires in COVID-19. Overall study: There were acute and convalescent COVID-19 samples, and they came from the United States, Italy and Spain. Sample material is recorded as cDNA or gDNA derived from T cells, B-cell-depleted T cells, or PBMCs.

This clone was recorded once. Methods used by the authors: Cell counts per sample came from amplifying reference gene primers. The protocol was immunoSEQ multiplex PCR, while the TCRdb copy is restricted to in-frame clones and leaves out a portion. The V and J calls and the clone size are those of that table, but D and trimming were determined from the DNA. The table shows some 67,000 clones, with roughly 90% occurring only once. CDR1 KGHSH and CDR2 LQKENI come from the germline V gene. The CDR3 has 15 amino acids. V was pared by 3 bases and J by 0 bases, with 11 bases between. The chain employs TRBV18 and TRBJ1-1; the D is unclear. The source is a woman aged 60-70 years with acute or convalescent COVID-19. The sample consisted of peripheral blood. CDR3 residues: CASSPGAELNTEAFF. The CDR3 region has the DNA TGTGCCAGCTCACCGGGCGCCGAACTGAACACTGAAGCTTTCTTT. The variable domain in full, with the rest retrieved from reference TRBV18 and TRBJ1-1, is NAGVMQNPRHLVRRRGQEARLRCSPMKGHSHVYWYRQLPEEGLKFMVYLQKENIIDESGMPKERFSAEFPKEGPSILRIQQVVRGDSAAYFCASSPGAELNTEAFFGQGTRLTVV.